What follows are 3 T cell receptor beta chains derived from one specimen sequenced in a study of T cells in Graves' hyperthyroidism and ophthalmopathy. RNA transcripts served as the template for amplifying TCR beta CDR3 regions. The primer set for the first-round RT-PCR of the TCR CDR3 was HTBI. TCRdb independently ran MiXCR on the multiplex PCR reads; one entry per CDR3 protein. The profile covers 300,000 to 500,000 distinct CDR3 sequences, with under 15% appearing a single time and about 30% taken by the ten largest. Specimen: blood. The receptors here all came from a woman in her 30s with Graves' hyperthyroidism.

This clonotype showed up just a few times. Here the CDR3 reads CASSSRTSNNEQFF. CDR3 in DNA: TGTGCCAGCAGTAGCAGGACGTCGAACAATGAGCAGTTCTTC. The rearrangement joins TRBV2 to TRBJ2-1; D is unresolved. The CDR3 contains 14 residues. V lost 5 bases, J lost 5 bases, and 13 bases lay in between. Germline CDR1 SNHLY, CDR2 FYNNEI.

As regards this clonotype: A much larger clone differs by one base, so this may be a read error. The chain is built from TRBV6-1 and TRBJ2-7; the D is unclear. The CDR3 consists of 10 residues. V lost 6 bases to trimming and J lost 4 bases, with 4 bases between them. Germline lookup yields CDR1 MNHNS and CDR2 SASEGT. Here the CDR3 DNA reads TGTGCCAGCAGGAGGTACGAGCAGTACTTC. Encoded protein: CASRRYEQYF.

This clonotype was picked up a small number of times. This rearrangement joins TRBV18 to TRBJ2-3; perhaps TRBD1 as D (6 bases). The germline gives CDR1 KGHSH, CDR2 LQKENI. The ends were cut back, 3 bases at V and 7 bases at J, with 14 bases in the middle. The CDR3 runs to 14 residues. The CDR3 DNA reads TGTGCCAGCTCACCCCAGTCGGGACAAAATACGCAGTATTTT. Residues: CASSPQSGQNTQYF.